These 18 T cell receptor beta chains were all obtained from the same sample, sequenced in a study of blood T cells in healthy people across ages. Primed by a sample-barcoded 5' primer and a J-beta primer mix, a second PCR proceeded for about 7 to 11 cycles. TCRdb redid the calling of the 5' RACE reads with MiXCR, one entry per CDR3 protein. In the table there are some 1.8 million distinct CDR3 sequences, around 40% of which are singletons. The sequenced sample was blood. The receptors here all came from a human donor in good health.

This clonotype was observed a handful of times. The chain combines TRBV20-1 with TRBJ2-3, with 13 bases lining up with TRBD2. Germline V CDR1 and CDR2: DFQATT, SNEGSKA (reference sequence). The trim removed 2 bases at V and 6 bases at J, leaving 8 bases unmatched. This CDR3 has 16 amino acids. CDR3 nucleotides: TGCAGTGCTAGACCTATACTAGCGGGGGGGCACGATACGCAGTATTTT. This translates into CSARPILAGGHDTQYF.

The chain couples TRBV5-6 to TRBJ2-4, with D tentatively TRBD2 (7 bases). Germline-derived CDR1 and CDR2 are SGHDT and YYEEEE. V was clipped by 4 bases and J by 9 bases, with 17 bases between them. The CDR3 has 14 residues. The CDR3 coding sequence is TGTGCCAGCAGCCTCTATGAAGGGGGGGGCATTCAGTACTTC. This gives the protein CASSLYEGGGIQYF.

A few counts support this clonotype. The CDR3 DNA reads TGTGCCAGCAGTGATCACGTTGGACAGCCCCAGCATTTT. Amino acids: CASSDHVGQPQHF. This rearrangement joins TRBV25-1 to TRBJ1-5; no firm D call. Trimming shortened V by 3 bases and J by 7 bases, and 10 bases separated the two germline ends. CDR3 length equals 13 residues. CDR1 is MGHDK, CDR2 SYGVNS, per germline.

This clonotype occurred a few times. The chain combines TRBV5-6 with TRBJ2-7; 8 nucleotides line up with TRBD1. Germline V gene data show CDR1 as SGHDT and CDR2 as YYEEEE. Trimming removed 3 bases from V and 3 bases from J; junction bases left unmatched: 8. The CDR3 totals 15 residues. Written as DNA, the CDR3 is TGTGCCAGCAGCTACGCCGGGACAGGTGACTACGAGCAGTACTTC. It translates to CASSYAGTGDYEQYF.

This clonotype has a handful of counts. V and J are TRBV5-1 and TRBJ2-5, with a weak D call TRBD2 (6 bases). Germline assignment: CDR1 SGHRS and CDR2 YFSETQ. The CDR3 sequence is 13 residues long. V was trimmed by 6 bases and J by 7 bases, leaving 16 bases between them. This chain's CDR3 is CASIGPLGGTQYF. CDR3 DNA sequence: TGCGCCAGCATTGGGCCCCTCGGGGGGACCCAGTACTTC.

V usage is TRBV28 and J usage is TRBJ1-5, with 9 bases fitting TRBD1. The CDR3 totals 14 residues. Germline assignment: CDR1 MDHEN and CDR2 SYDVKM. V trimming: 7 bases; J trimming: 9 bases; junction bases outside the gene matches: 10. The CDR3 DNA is TGTGCCAGCACCCCAGGGGACAGGGCATCGCCCCAGCATTTT. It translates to CASTPGDRASPQHF.

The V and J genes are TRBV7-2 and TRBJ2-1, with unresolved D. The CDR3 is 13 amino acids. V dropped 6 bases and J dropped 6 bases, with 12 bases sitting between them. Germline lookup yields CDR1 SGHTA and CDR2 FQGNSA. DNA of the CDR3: TGTGCCAGCAGGTATGATGTTTCCAATGAGCAGTTCTTC. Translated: CASRYDVSNEQFF.

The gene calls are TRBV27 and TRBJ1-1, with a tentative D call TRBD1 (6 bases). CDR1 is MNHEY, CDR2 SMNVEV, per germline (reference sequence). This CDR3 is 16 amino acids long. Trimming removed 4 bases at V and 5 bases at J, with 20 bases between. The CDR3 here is CASSSDDRLGITEAFF. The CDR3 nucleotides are TGTGCCAGCAGTTCCGATGACAGGTTAGGTATTACTGAAGCTTTCTTT.

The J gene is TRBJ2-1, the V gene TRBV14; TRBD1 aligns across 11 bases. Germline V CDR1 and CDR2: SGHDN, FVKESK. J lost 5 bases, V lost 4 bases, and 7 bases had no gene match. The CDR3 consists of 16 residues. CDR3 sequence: CASSRMPGQGDNEQFF. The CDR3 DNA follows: TGTGCCAGCAGCCGGATGCCGGGACAGGGGGACAATGAGCAGTTCTTC.

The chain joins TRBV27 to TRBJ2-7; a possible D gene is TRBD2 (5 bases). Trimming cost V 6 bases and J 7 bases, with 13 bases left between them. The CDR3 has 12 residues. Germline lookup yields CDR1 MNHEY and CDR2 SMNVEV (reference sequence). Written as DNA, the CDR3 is TGTGCCAGCAGCCCAAATTCGGGGGAGCAGTACTTC. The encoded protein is CASSPNSGEQYF.

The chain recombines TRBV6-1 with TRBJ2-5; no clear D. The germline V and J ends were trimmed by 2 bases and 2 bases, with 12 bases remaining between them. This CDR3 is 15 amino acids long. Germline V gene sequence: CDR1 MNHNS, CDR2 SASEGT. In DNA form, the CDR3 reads TGTGCCAGCAGTGAAAGGTGGATCCTTCAAGAGACCCAGTACTTC. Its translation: CASSERWILQETQYF.

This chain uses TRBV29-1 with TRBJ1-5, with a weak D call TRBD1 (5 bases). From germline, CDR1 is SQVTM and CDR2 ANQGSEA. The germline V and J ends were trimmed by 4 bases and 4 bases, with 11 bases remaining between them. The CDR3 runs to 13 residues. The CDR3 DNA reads TGCAGCGTTGGGGGGTTTCGGAATCAGCCCCAGCATTTT. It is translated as CSVGGFRNQPQHF.

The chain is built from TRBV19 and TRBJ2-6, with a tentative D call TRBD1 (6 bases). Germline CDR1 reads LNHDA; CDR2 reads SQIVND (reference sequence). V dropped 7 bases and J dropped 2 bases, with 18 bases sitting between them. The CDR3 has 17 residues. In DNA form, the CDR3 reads TGTGCCAGTATACCACGGCAGGGGAGTCCTGGGGCCAACGTCCTGACTTTC. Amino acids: CASIPRQGSPGANVLTF. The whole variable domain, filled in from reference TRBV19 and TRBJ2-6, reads DGGITQSPKYLFRKEGQNVTLSCEQNLNHDAMYWYRQDPGQGLRLIYYSQIVNDFQKGDIAEGYSVSREKKESFPLTVTSAQKNPTAFYLCASIPRQGSPGANVLTFGAGSRLTVL.

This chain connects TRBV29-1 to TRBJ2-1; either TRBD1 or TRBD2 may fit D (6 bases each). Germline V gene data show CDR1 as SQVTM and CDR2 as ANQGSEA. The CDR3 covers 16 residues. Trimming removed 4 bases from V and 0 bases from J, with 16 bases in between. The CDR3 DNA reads TGCAGCGTTGGGGGGGCTGAGGATAGCTCCTACAATGAGCAGTTCTTC. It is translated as CSVGGAEDSSYNEQFF.

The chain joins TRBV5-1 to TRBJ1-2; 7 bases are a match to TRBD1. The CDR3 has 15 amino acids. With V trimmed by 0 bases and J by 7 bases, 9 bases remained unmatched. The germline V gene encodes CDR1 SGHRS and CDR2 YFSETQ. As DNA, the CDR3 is TGCGCCAGCAGCTTGGAGACAGGGAGGGGTTCTGGCTACACCTTC. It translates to CASSLETGRGSGYTF.

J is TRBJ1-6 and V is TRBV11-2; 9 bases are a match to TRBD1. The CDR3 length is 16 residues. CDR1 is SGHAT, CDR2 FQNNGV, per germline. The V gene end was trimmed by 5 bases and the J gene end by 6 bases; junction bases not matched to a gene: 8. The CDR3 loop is CASSRTGDRVNSPLHF. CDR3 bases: TGTGCCAGCAGCCGAACGGGGGACAGGGTTAATTCACCCCTCCACTTT.

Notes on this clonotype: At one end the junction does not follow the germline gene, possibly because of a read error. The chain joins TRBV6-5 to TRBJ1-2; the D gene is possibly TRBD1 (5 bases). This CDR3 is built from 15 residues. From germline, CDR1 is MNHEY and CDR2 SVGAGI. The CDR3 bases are TGTGCCAGCAGTCGGGACCACTTTTTCGGCTATGGCTATACCTTC. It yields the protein CASSRDHFFGYGYTF.

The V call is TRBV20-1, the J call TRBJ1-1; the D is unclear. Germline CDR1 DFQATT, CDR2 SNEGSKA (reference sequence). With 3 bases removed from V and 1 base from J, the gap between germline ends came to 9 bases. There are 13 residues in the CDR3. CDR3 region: CSARIGRNTEAFF. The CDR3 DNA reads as TGCAGTGCTAGGATCGGCAGGAACACTGAAGCTTTCTTT.